Listed here is a single T cell receptor (beta chain). What antigen it recognizes has not been identified. No quality values exist for individual bases; no much larger clone is one base distant. The data originate from a study of Graves' ophthalmopathy and Graves' hyperthyroidism (dated by TCRdb to the late 2010s). Study-wide context: Peripheral blood was collected at initial diagnosis, before any treatment. The study used TCR beta repertoire signatures to distinguish Graves' ophthalmopathy from Graves' hyperthyroidism and to predict progression to ophthalmopathy. A discovery set of 100 patients (43 ophthalmopathy, about 58 stable hyperthyroidism) was enrolled to explore V-J signatures distinguishing ophthalmopathy from hyperthyroidism. For independent validation, a separate cohort was made up of approximately 18 hyperthyroidism patients plus 17 patients who later progressed from hyperthyroidism to ophthalmopathy. In about 6 hyperthyroidism patients, the T-cell repertoire of thyroid tissue was compared with the T-cell repertoire of blood. Following sampling, methimazole starting at 30 mg daily was administered to hyperthyroidism patients, and high-dose intravenous methylprednisolone was administered to ophthalmopathy patients. In total, 135 blood samples were TCR-sequenced: 43 ophthalmopathy, some 75 hyperthyroidism and about 17 hyperthyroidism-to-ophthalmopathy patients.

The study at large found these results: No statistical method was used to set the sample size in advance, and the investigators knew which group each participant was assigned to. Among expanded thyroid clonotypes with frequency above 0.001, most also showed up in blood, which suggests that blood repertoires may reflect the thyroid immune response. In validation, the model predicted ophthalmopathy progression with about 70% sensitivity and around 72% specificity; some 13 predicted patients were CT-confirmed with GO in a median of approximately 6.5 months. In cross-validation, the 13-signature model distinguished ophthalmopathy from stable hyperthyroidism with roughly 90% sensitivity and approximately 81% specificity, and in the test set the corresponding values were approximately 80% and 75%.

The ophthalmopathy patients had moderately to severely active disease, with a Clinical Activity Score of 3 or higher, a NOSPECS grade of 4 or higher, and a disease duration of less than 3 months. Patients were excluded if they had other autoimmune diseases, uncontrolled infections, pregnancy or lactation. Clinical symptoms, serum thyroxine, TRAb, thyroid ultrasound and orbital computed tomography were used for diagnosis. Ficoll-Paque density gradient centrifugation was used to isolate PBMCs from approximately 11 ml of fresh peripheral blood. Total RNA was extracted with Trizol reagent and quality-checked on an Agilent 2100 Bioanalyzer. TCR beta CDR3 regions were amplified from RNA transcripts for repertoire sequencing. A first-round RT-PCR used HTBI primers with the Qiagen OneStep RT-PCR kit, followed by a second-round multiplex PCR, size selection and purification. The libraries underwent paired-end sequencing with 100 bp reads on an Illumina HiSeq2000. As for the authors' bioinformatics: SOAPnuke was used for read processing, and reads with adapters, uncalled bases, a mean Phred below 15, or no exact constant-primer or identifier match were discarded. COPE v1.2.5 was used to merge the high-quality paired reads. Each unique nucleotide sequence was defined as a clonotype, and clonotypes were aligned to IMGT TRB V, D and J references with MiTCR v1.1. The analysis was limited to V-J combinations with a frequency above 0.0001, which together covered 99% to 99.2% of repertoires. For each V-J combination, a TCR clonal expansion and chaos score was defined as F50 clonal expansion divided by the chaos observed in the TCRdist matrix. Features were reduced by Welch's t-statistics and random forest to more than 10 V-J combinations, which fed a naive Bayes classifier. The similarity between thyroid and blood repertoires was quantified using the Morisita-Horn index. TCRdb reworked the public reads: Q25 trimming with fastp, MiXCR clone assembly, productive beta chains retained. Identical CDR3 protein sequences are pooled into one entry, listed with their most common genes and DNA. The V and J calls reflect TCRdb's pipeline rather than the authors' work. For this sample the table gives around 670,000 distinct CDR3 sequences, of which 40% were detected only once. Clones ranked in the top ten supply 40% to 55% of the sample.

Sequences ENHRY (CDR1) and SYGVKD (CDR2) are obtained from the germline V gene. The CDR3 goes from the cysteine to the phenylalanine over 13 residues. Here the CDR3 DNA is all that survives: 39 bases in frame from base 1. Germline trimming: 10 bases from V, 0 bases from J; junction bases outside gene matches: 6. The clonotype was recovered from an adult man with Graves' ophthalmopathy. Recombination connected TRBV10-3 to TRBJ2-7, with 7 middle bases fitting TRBD1. Material for sequencing was peripheral blood. The CDR3 protein: CATAGTASYEQYF. The DNA sequence is as follows: TGTGCCACTGCCGGGACAGCCTCCTACGAGCAGTACTTC.